The entry below describes one T cell receptor beta chain. These data originate in a study of blood T cells in healthy people across ages. This CDR3 region has 15 residues. The germline V gene encodes CDR1 LGHDT and CDR2 YNNKEL (reference sequence). Together with a sample-barcoded 5' primer, a J-beta primer mix was included in a second PCR lasting roughly 7 to 11 cycles. TCRdb re-analysed the 5' RACE reads in MiXCR, keeping a single row per CDR3 protein. Altogether about 1,600,000 distinct CDR3 sequences are present, 42% being singletons, with the ten largest covering roughly 7.9%. This chain joins TRBV3-1 and TRBJ2-5, with D possibly matching TRBD1 (5 bases). The J call is in doubt because the DNA end fits TRBJ2-4 better. The clonotype was recovered from a young woman in good health. The material sequenced was blood. CDR3 sequence: CASSQESQGKNIQYF. The CDR3 region has the DNA TGTGCCAGCAGCCAAGAATCCCAGGGTAAAAACATTCAGTACTTC.